The 30 T cell receptor beta chains below were found in one sample sequenced in a study of neurological immune-mediated disorders (dated by TCRdb to between 2019 and 2020). Library creation used 5' RACE. The reads were generated on an Illumina HiSeq 2500. TCRdb passed the public sequencing reads through fastp at Q25 and MiXCR, retaining productive beta sequences. Identical CDR3 protein sequences are pooled into one entry, listed with their most common genes and DNA. For this sample the table gives about 66,000 distinct CDR3 sequences, of which about 5.1% were detected only once. About 2.2% of the sample comes from the top ten. The sample was PBMCs. Receptor source: an older woman with multiple sclerosis.

Only a few counts were recorded for this clonotype. The chain carries TRBV6-1 and TRBJ2-7, with TRBD1 identical over 8 bases. Germline trimming cut 6 bases from V and 1 base from J; bases unmatched to any gene: 5. Per the germline V gene, CDR1 is MNHNS and CDR2 is SASEGT. The CDR3 is made up of 14 amino acids. The DNA of the CDR3 is TGTGCCAGCAGAGGGACAGGCGAGTCCTACGAGCAGTACTTC. Protein: CASRGTGESYEQYF.

The rearrangement links TRBV7-9 to TRBJ2-1; 7 nucleotides line up with TRBD2. Germline assignment: CDR1 SEHNR and CDR2 FQNEAQ (reference sequence). J was trimmed by 6 bases and V by 5 bases; bases with no gene match: 7. CDR3 size: 14 residues. The CDR3 DNA sequence: TGTGCCAGCAGCCTTCGGACTAGTCTCAATGAGCAGTTCTTC. The encoded protein is CASSLRTSLNEQFF.

This clonotype occurred many times. J is TRBJ2-7 and V is TRBV6-5; D gene uncertain. Trimming left V 3 bases short and J 2 bases short, with 11 bases between. Germline values: CDR1 MNHEY, CDR2 SVGAGI. The CDR3 spans 14 residues. CDR3 DNA sequence: TGTGCCAGCAGTTATGGGCGGAAGGCCTACGAGCAGTACTTC. Translation: CASSYGRKAYEQYF.

At least ten counts were recorded for this clonotype. The gene calls are TRBV6-6 and TRBJ2-7; 10 nucleotides align to TRBD2. CDR1 and CDR2 from the germline V gene are MNHNY and SVGAGI (reference sequence). There are 15 residues in the CDR3. J gave up 7 bases and V 0 bases, and 6 bases lay outside the gene matches. The CDR3 loop is CASSYSSGGDGEQYF. Here the CDR3 DNA reads TGTGCCAGCAGTTACTCGAGCGGGGGGGACGGTGAGCAGTACTTC.

Ten or more counts support this clonotype. The chain uses TRBV20-1 and TRBJ2-1; TRBD2 is a possible D gene (5 bases). Germline assignment: CDR1 DFQATT and CDR2 SNEGSKA (reference sequence). CDR3 size: 16 residues. V lost 5 bases to trimming and J lost 6 bases, with 23 bases between them. CDR3 loop: CSASVSGGRPFNEQFF. CDR3 nucleotides: TGCAGTGCTTCTGTTTCGGGCGGGCGCCCATTCAATGAGCAGTTCTTC.

Ten or more counts support this clonotype. The chain employs TRBV6-6 and TRBJ1-2; D is possibly TRBD1 (5 bases). The germline V and J ends were trimmed by 7 bases and 2 bases, with 14 bases remaining between them. This CDR3 is 14 amino acids long. CDR1 is MNHNY and CDR2 is SVGAGI in the germline V gene (reference sequence). The CDR3 sequence is CASTARGPNYGYTF. The CDR3 DNA reads as TGTGCCAGCACCGCGAGGGGACCCAACTATGGCTACACCTTC.

This clonotype was seen many times. The chain combines TRBV20-1 with TRBJ1-2, with 9 positions matching TRBD1. CDR3 length: 15 amino acids. The germline gives CDR1 DFQATT, CDR2 SNEGSKA (reference sequence). With V trimmed by 0 bases and J by 4 bases, 6 bases remained unmatched. CDR3 nucleotides: TGCAGTGCTAGAGACCTCACAGGGGGCACCTATGGCTACACCTTC. Its protein is CSARDLTGGTYGYTF.

This clonotype was recorded many times. The chain carries TRBV2 and TRBJ1-2; maybe TRBD1 (6 bases). V was clipped by 6 bases and J by 2 bases, with 16 bases between them. This CDR3 has 15 residues. Germline V gene lookup returns CDR1 SNHLY and CDR2 FYNNEI. Here the CDR3 reads CASRGDRKGNYGYTF. The CDR3, as DNA: TGTGCCAGCAGGGGTGACAGGAAGGGGAACTATGGCTACACCTTC.

This clonotype was counted many times. This chain connects TRBV20-1 to TRBJ2-3; 11 nucleotides align to TRBD2. Losses at the gene ends were 3 bases for V and 0 bases for J; bases not matched to a gene: 5. Germline V gives CDR1 DFQATT, CDR2 SNEGSKA (reference sequence). CDR3 length equals 16 residues. CDR3 amino acids: CSASSSGGYSTDTQYF. For the CDR3, the DNA is TGCAGTGCTAGTTCTAGCGGGGGGTATAGCACAGATACGCAGTATTTT.

This clonotype was observed many times. The V call is TRBV12-3 or TRBV12-4, the J call TRBJ2-1; 11 nucleotides agree with TRBD2. J gave up 9 bases and V 4 bases, and 8 bases lay outside the gene matches. This CDR3 is built from 15 residues. For the CDR3, the DNA is TGTGCCAGCAGTTCCTTTAGCGGGAGGGCCAGTGAGCAGTTCTTC. This codes for CASSSFSGRASEQFF.

There are many counts of this clonotype. This sequence may be a read error, since a much larger clone differs from it by one base. The V gene is TRBV20-1, the J gene TRBJ1-1; TRBD1 might be the D (5 bases). The CDR3 is 13 residues long. V dropped 3 bases and J dropped 0 bases, with 8 bases sitting between them. In germline, CDR1 is DFQATT, CDR2 SNEGSKA (reference sequence). The CDR3 region is CSASVTVNTEAFF. The CDR3 coding sequence is TGCAGTGCTAGCGTGACAGTGAACACTGAAGCTTTCTTT.

This clonotype has just a few counts. V gene TRBV12-3 or TRBV12-4 combines with J gene TRBJ2-2; D is unresolved. The V and J ends lost 7 bases and 1 base respectively, with 7 bases between them. This CDR3 is 13 amino acids long. The CDR3 nucleotides are TGTGCCAGCAACCACCAGAACACCGGGGAGCTGTTTTTT. This codes for CASNHQNTGELFF.

This clonotype showed up many times. J is TRBJ1-2 and V is TRBV4-1, with 9 bases matching TRBD1. V lost 6 bases, J lost 7 bases, and 9 bases stayed unmatched. Germline-derived CDR1 and CDR2 are MGHRA and YSYEKL. CDR3 length: 14 residues. The CDR3 DNA reads as TGCGCCAGCAGACCGCCGACAGGGGGAGTTGGCTACACCTTC. Amino acids: CASRPPTGGVGYTF.

This clonotype was seen many times. This chain uses TRBV4-3 with TRBJ1-6, with D unclear. V was cut by 0 bases and J by 7 bases, with 13 bases left in between. Looked up from germline, CDR1 is LGHNA and CDR2 is YSLEER. This CDR3 has 16 amino acids. The CDR3 loop is CASSQDRSLINSPLHF. The CDR3 coding sequence is TGCGCCAGCAGCCAAGATAGGAGCCTGATAAATTCACCCCTCCACTTT.

This clonotype has at least ten counts. This chain connects TRBV27 to TRBJ2-7, with D tentatively TRBD2 (6 bases). CDR1 is MNHEY and CDR2 is SMNVEV in the germline V gene (reference sequence). This CDR3 is 18 amino acids long. Trimming shortened V by 6 bases and J by 1 base, and 25 bases separated the two germline ends. This CDR3 is CASSPGVLRGKRSYEQYF. The CDR3, as DNA: TGTGCCAGCAGCCCAGGTGTGCTCCGCGGGAAGAGGTCCTACGAGCAGTACTTC.

This clonotype appeared a few times. The V and J genes are TRBV27 and TRBJ1-3; no clear D gene. Between the trimmed V and J ends, which lost 6 bases and 1 base, there was a span of 13 bases. Germline CDR1 is MNHEY and CDR2 is SMNVEV (reference sequence). The length of the CDR3 is 15 residues. In DNA, the CDR3 is TGTGCCAGCAGCCAAACGGGTCTGTCTGGAAACACCATATATTTT. It yields the protein CASSQTGLSGNTIYF.

This clonotype was detected many times. V usage is TRBV20-1 and J usage is TRBJ2-1; TRBD2 matches at 12 bases. Germline CDR1 DFQATT, CDR2 SNEGSKA (reference sequence). The CDR3 spans 16 residues. Unmatched junction bases numbered 2, after V lost 0 bases and J lost 2 bases. CDR3 sequence: CSARDGLAGTYNEQFF. The CDR3 DNA sequence: TGCAGTGCTAGAGACGGACTAGCGGGGACCTACAATGAGCAGTTCTTC.

This clonotype occurred many times. The chain carries TRBV20-1 and TRBJ2-7; D may correspond to TRBD1 or TRBD2 (5 bases each). Germline CDR1 DFQATT, CDR2 SNEGSKA (reference sequence). Trimming cost V 1 base and J 3 bases, with 10 bases left between them. The CDR3 runs 13 residues. The CDR3 reads CSARGDLLYEQYF. CDR3 nucleotides: TGCAGTGCTAGAGGGGACCTACTCTACGAGCAGTACTTC.

This clonotype came up a few times. The genes are TRBV3-1 and TRBJ2-1, with 8 bases identical to TRBD2. V shed 5 bases, J shed 1 base, and the junction held 13 bases outside the gene matches. CDR3 size: 18 residues. Germline V gene data show CDR1 as LGHDT and CDR2 as YNNKEL (reference sequence). The CDR3 loop is CASSYTLGAGGSYNEQFF. In DNA form, the CDR3 reads TGTGCCAGCAGCTACACCCTGGGGGCGGGAGGTTCCTACAATGAGCAGTTCTTC.

This clonotype has a count of ten or more. This chain connects TRBV7-3 to TRBJ2-3, with 10 bases that match TRBD2. Germline values: CDR1 SGHTA, CDR2 FQGTGA. V lost 3 bases to trimming and J lost 6 bases; unmatched junction nucleotides: 6. The CDR3 has 15 residues. This CDR3 reads CASSLALAGVDTQYF. In DNA form, the CDR3 reads TGTGCCAGCAGCTTGGCCCTAGCGGGAGTGGATACGCAGTATTTT.

This clonotype showed up many times. V usage is TRBV6-5 and J usage is TRBJ2-7; possibly TRBD1 for D (6 bases). The CDR3 runs 14 residues. V gave up 5 bases and J gave up 0 bases, with 11 bases separating them. Germline V lookup: CDR1 MNHEY, CDR2 SVGAGI. The CDR3 coding sequence is TGTGCCAGCAGTCGGGACACTAGCTCCTACGAGCAGTACTTC. This translates into CASSRDTSSYEQYF.

This clonotype was counted a few times. The chain carries TRBV7-6 and TRBJ1-1, with D hard to call. The CDR3 length is 13 residues. V was trimmed by 11 bases and J by 4 bases, leaving 17 bases between them. Germline CDR1 SGHVS, CDR2 FNYEAQ. For the CDR3, the DNA is TGTGCCGTTTCGAGGGATGCAGGCACTGAAGCTTTCTTT. Its translation: CAVSRDAGTEAFF.

The chain recombines TRBV7-2 with TRBJ2-7; maybe TRBD2 (5 bases). This CDR3 spans 15 amino acids. Trimming removed 6 bases from V and 3 bases from J, with 18 bases in between. Germline lookup yields CDR1 SGHTA and CDR2 FQGNSA. The CDR3 sequence is CASSVLDSYLYEQYF. DNA for the CDR3: TGTGCCAGCAGTGTACTGGACTCCTATCTCTACGAGCAGTACTTC.

The chain employs TRBV29-1 and TRBJ2-5; unclear D gene. The CDR3 is made up of 13 amino acids. The V end was cut by 1 base, the J end by 1 base, with 7 bases between. CDR1 is SQVTM and CDR2 is ANQGSEA in the germline V gene. CDR3 amino acids: CSVEVQLQETQYF. The CDR3 DNA reads TGCAGCGTTGAAGTACAGCTCCAAGAGACCCAGTACTTC.

This clonotype was observed at least ten times. This chain joins TRBV6-5 and TRBJ1-2; 10 positions match TRBD1. CDR1 and CDR2 (germline): MNHEY, SVGAGI. The CDR3 extends over 18 amino acids. After removal of 2 bases from V and 4 bases from J, the junction contained 13 bases not matched to a gene. The CDR3 sequence: CASSYVGTGAANLYGYTF. The CDR3 DNA sequence: TGTGCCAGCAGTTACGTAGGGACAGGGGCCGCTAACCTCTATGGCTACACCTTC.

The chain is built from TRBV12-3 or TRBV12-4 and TRBJ1-5; no clear D. The V end was cut by 3 bases, the J end by 5 bases, with 8 bases between. CDR3 length: 13 amino acids. CDR3 DNA sequence: TGTGCCAGCAGTTTTGCGGGTTATCAGCCCCAGCATTTT. Its translation is CASSFAGYQPQHF.

This clonotype was seen only a few times. A read error is possible here, since a much larger clone lies one base away. This chain uses TRBV5-1 with TRBJ1-1, with TRBD1 matching over 7 bases. CDR3 length: 14 residues. From germline, CDR1 is SGHRS and CDR2 YFSETQ. Trimming at V came to 1 base and at J to 6 bases, leaving 6 bases not matched to a gene. The CDR3 DNA reads TGCGCCAGCAGCTTGAGGAAGGGGGCTGCTGAAGCTTTCTTT. It codes for CASSLRKGAAEAFF.

Only a few counts were recorded for this clonotype. CDR3 DNA: TGTGCCAGCAGCTTAGATTTGGGCGGGACCTCGGAGACCGGGGAGCTGTTTTTT. The encoded protein is CASSLDLGGTSETGELFF. V is TRBV11-2 and J is TRBJ2-2; tentatively, D is TRBD2 (6 bases). V dropped 0 bases and J dropped 5 bases, with 19 bases sitting between them. The CDR3 is 18 amino acids. CDR1 and CDR2 from the germline V gene are SGHAT and FQNNGV.

The V gene is TRBV20-1, the J gene TRBJ1-2; possibly TRBD1 for D (6 bases). V lost 6 bases and J 4 bases, leaving 15 bases between the germline ends. This CDR3 spans 13 amino acids. CDR1 is DFQATT and CDR2 is SNEGSKA in the germline V gene (reference sequence). The CDR3 DNA is TGCAGTGCCCCCCGGGGGGCGGGCTATGGCTACACCTTC. Protein sequence: CSAPRGAGYGYTF.

This clonotype was picked up many times. V is TRBV20-1 and J is TRBJ2-1, with TRBD2 matching 9 bases. V was pared by 6 bases and J by 9 bases, with 12 bases of the junction left unmatched. Germline CDR1 reads DFQATT; CDR2 reads SNEGSKA (reference sequence). The CDR3 covers 14 residues. In DNA, the CDR3 is TGCAGTGCCGCTAGCGGGAAGGTTCTGGGTGAGCAGTTCTTC. Translated, it gives CSAASGKVLGEQFF.